These T cell receptor beta chains were read from a single sample in a study of blood T cell repertoires in COVID-19. The method was immunoSEQ multiplex PCR; TCRdb's version includes in-frame clones alone and lacks a portion of them. Of around 140,000 clones in the sample, approximately 79% were seen once. Sequenced material: PBMCs or T cells enriched from blood (not recorded which). These receptors all stem from a man aged 35 to 55 with acute COVID-19. Both conserved end residues are part of each CDR3. The D gene is left open where the match is weak. Only some rows state a clone size, as once, few, many or a class for expanded clones.

CDR3 DNA: TGTGCCAGCAGTCTCTTACAGGGGAATAGGGATGAGCAGTTCTTC
CDR3 protein: CASSLLQGNRDEQFF
J gene: TRBJ2-1
V gene: TRBV6-5
D gene: TRBD1
clone size: few

CDR3 DNA: TGTGCCAGCAGCTTGGCCGGGGAAGGATATGGCTACACCTTC
CDR3 protein: CASSLAGEGYGYTF
J gene: TRBJ1-2
V gene: TRBV5-6
D gene: NA
clone size: NA

CDR3 DNA: TGTGCCAGCAGCCCCGCCGGGGAGCAGCCCCAGCATTTT
CDR3 protein: CASSPAGEQPQHF
J gene: TRBJ1-5
V gene: TRBV7-6
D gene: NA
clone size: NA

CDR3 DNA: TGTGCCAGCAGCCAAGGTCAGGGGGCACTCGGAAACACCATATATTTT
CDR3 protein: CASSQGQGALGNTIYF
J gene: TRBJ1-3
V gene: TRBV4-2
D gene: TRBD1
clone size: NA

CDR3 DNA: TGTGCCAGTAGTATAGAGCAGTTGGGCTCTAACTATGGCTACACCTTC
CDR3 protein: CASSIEQLGSNYGYTF
J gene: TRBJ1-2
V gene: TRBV19
D gene: NA
clone size: NA

CDR3 DNA: TGTGCCAGCAGCGCCTCGGGGGTCTACAATGAGCAGTTCTTC
CDR3 protein: CASSASGVYNEQFF
J gene: TRBJ2-1
V gene: TRBV11-3
D gene: NA
clone size: NA

CDR3 DNA: TGTGCCAGCCTGGGACAAGAGGGAGAAAAACTGTTTTTT
CDR3 protein: CASLGQEGEKLFF
J gene: TRBJ1-4
V gene: TRBV18
D gene: NA
clone size: NA

CDR3 DNA: TGTGCCAGTAGTACGCTAGCGGGAGTAATGAACGAGCAGTACTTC
CDR3 protein: CASSTLAGVMNEQYF
J gene: TRBJ2-7
V gene: TRBV19
D gene: TRBD2
clone size: few

CDR3 DNA: TGTGCCAGCAGCCTATCTGTATCCGAGCAGTACTTC
CDR3 protein: CASSLSVSEQYF
J gene: TRBJ2-7
V gene: TRBV28
D gene: NA
clone size: NA

CDR3 DNA: TGTGCCAGCAGCCCTCCATGGAGGGACGGGGGATTATTAGGGGAAGCTTTCTTT
CDR3 protein: CASSPPWRDGGLLGEAFF
J gene: TRBJ1-1
V gene: TRBV7-6
D gene: NA
clone size: NA

CDR3 DNA: TGTGCCAGCAGCCCCCTTCGGAGCTACGAGCAGTACTTC
CDR3 protein: CASSPLRSYEQYF
J gene: TRBJ2-7
V gene: TRBV3-1/TRBV3-2
D gene: NA
clone size: NA

CDR3 DNA: TGCAGCGTCAGTCCGGGGAGTGACTATGGCTACACCTTC
CDR3 protein: CSVSPGSDYGYTF
J gene: TRBJ1-2
V gene: TRBV29-1
D gene: NA
clone size: NA

CDR3 DNA: TGTGCCAGCAGCCAAGAAACAGGAAACACCATATATTTT
CDR3 protein: CASSQETGNTIYF
J gene: TRBJ1-3
V gene: TRBV3-1/TRBV3-2
D gene: NA
clone size: NA

CDR3 DNA: TGTGCCGTAGGCGGGGCTAGCACAGATACGCAGTATTTT
CDR3 protein: CAVGGASTDTQYF
J gene: TRBJ2-3
V gene: TRBV5-4
D gene: NA
clone size: NA

CDR3 DNA: TGTGCCAGCAGTGCAACAGGGTACGACAATCAGCCCCAGCATTTT
CDR3 protein: CASSATGYDNQPQHF
J gene: TRBJ1-5
V gene: TRBV28
D gene: NA
clone size: few

CDR3 DNA: TGTGCCAGCAGCCCGGGATTTGGGACGCAGTATTTT
CDR3 protein: CASSPGFGTQYF
J gene: TRBJ2-3
V gene: TRBV7-9
D gene: NA
clone size: NA

CDR3 DNA: TGTGCCAGCACCCTCGGACAGGGTGCCTACAATGAGCAGTTCTTC
CDR3 protein: CASTLGQGAYNEQFF
J gene: TRBJ2-1
V gene: TRBV3-1/TRBV3-2
D gene: TRBD1
clone size: few

CDR3 DNA: TGTGCCAGCAGTTTTCAGGGACTAGGCTCCTACAATGAGCAGTTCTTC
CDR3 protein: CASSFQGLGSYNEQFF
J gene: TRBJ2-1
V gene: TRBV2
D gene: TRBD2
clone size: NA

CDR3 DNA: TGTGCCAGCAGTCGCCTCCGGGACACTGAAGCTTTCTTT
CDR3 protein: CASSRLRDTEAFF
J gene: TRBJ1-1
V gene: TRBV6-4
D gene: NA
clone size: NA

CDR3 DNA: TGTGCCAGTAGTAGTCGTTGGGGGCTGAACACTGAAGCTTTCTTT
CDR3 protein: CASSSRWGLNTEAFF
J gene: TRBJ1-1
V gene: TRBV19
D gene: NA
clone size: NA